A selection of T cell receptor beta chains follows, all from one sample in a study of blood T cell repertoires in COVID-19. The table came from immunoSEQ multiplex PCR; TCRdb's copy has only in-frame clones and leaves some out. This sample has about 460,000 clones, with about 88% found just once. The sample consisted of PBMCs or T cells enriched from blood (not recorded which). These receptors all come from a woman between 55 and 75 years old who had recovered from COVID-19. The CDR3 runs from the conserved cysteine through the conserved F or W. D genes are given only for firm matches. Expanded clones get a size class; other rows say once, few or many, or leave the size out.

j_gene,abundance,d_gene,v_gene,CDR3nt,CDR3aa
TRBJ1-2,-,-,TRBV2,TGTGCCAGCAGTGAAGGGTGGGGCATGAATGGCTATGGCTACACCTTC,CASSEGWGMNGYGYTF
TRBJ1-2,-,-,TRBV29-1,TGCAGCGTTGAAGATCAGTATGGCTACACCTTC,CSVEDQYGYTF
TRBJ1-2,few,-,TRBV30,TGTGCCTGGAGTCCGCCGGGAGGGGTGAACGACTATGGCTACACCTTC,CAWSPPGGVNDYGYTF
TRBJ2-7,once,TRBD1,TRBV2,TGTGCCAGCCTTCCACGACAGGGTTCCAACGAGCAGTACTTC,CASLPRQGSNEQYF
TRBJ1-4,few,-,TRBV25-1,TGTGCCAGCAGTGCGGGGGGGGCAACTAATGAAAAACTGTTTTTT,CASSAGGATNEKLFF
TRBJ2-3,-,-,TRBV30,TGTGCCTGGACCACAGCGGGCCTAGGGACAGATACGCAGTATTTT,CAWTTAGLGTDTQYF
TRBJ2-6,-,-,TRBV28,TGTGCCAGCAGTAGACAGACCCCCTCTGGGGCCAACGTCCTGACTTTC,CASSRQTPSGANVLTF
TRBJ2-7,-,-,TRBV4-1,TGCGCCAGCAGCCAAGAGAGAGGGTACTACGAGCAGTACTTC,CASSQERGYYEQYF
TRBJ1-2,-,-,TRBV11-2,TGTGCCAGCAGCCCCCCCGCAGGGAACTATGGCTACACCTTC,CASSPPAGNYGYTF
TRBJ1-3,-,-,TRBV6-6,TGTGCCAGCAGTTATGCAGGGGTAGGAAACACCATATATTTT,CASSYAGVGNTIYF
TRBJ1-2,-,-,TRBV29-1,TGCAGCGTCGGATCGGACATTTGGATCTATGGCTACACCTTC,CSVGSDIWIYGYTF
TRBJ1-1,-,-,TRBV11-2,TGTGCCAGCAGCTTAGATGGCCCAGGGTGGGCGGACACTGAAGCTTTCTTT,CASSLDGPGWADTEAFF